Presented here are 16 T cell receptor beta chains from one specimen sequenced in a study of neurological immune-mediated disorders. Time point denoted: technical triplicate 3. MiXCR, applied by TCRdb to the 5' RACE reads, yields one record per CDR3 protein. The sample yields some 48,000 distinct CDR3 sequences, roughly 21% seen once. Sequences were obtained from PBMCs. These receptors originate from a man in his sixties with HTLV-1-associated myelopathy (HAM/TSP).

Many counts were recorded for this clonotype. V gene TRBV5-1 combines with J gene TRBJ2-4; D is unresolved. V was cut by 0 bases and J by 2 bases, with 6 bases left in between. Germline loops: CDR1 SGHRS, CDR2 YFSETQ. The CDR3 consists of 14 residues. The chain's CDR3 is CASSLGQTKNIQYF. As DNA, the CDR3 is TGCGCCAGCAGCTTGGGCCAGACCAAAAACATTCAGTACTTC.

This clonotype occurred many times. The chain couples TRBV27 to TRBJ2-6; possibly TRBD2 for D (5 bases). Germline loops: CDR1 MNHEY, CDR2 SMNVEV (reference sequence). CDR3 size: 16 residues. V lost 10 bases, J lost 4 bases, and 20 bases lay in between. The CDR3 sequence: CATSPGHGVGANVLTF. The CDR3 DNA is TGTGCCACCTCACCCGGTCACGGGGTGGGGGCCAACGTCCTGACTTTC.

Relative to its sample, this clonotype is medium-sized. The rearrangement uses TRBV12-3 or TRBV12-4 and TRBJ1-1; D call uncertain. V gave up 3 bases and J gave up 0 bases, with 8 bases separating them. The CDR3 covers 14 residues. CDR3 in DNA: TGTGCCAGCAGTTTTGGGCAGGTGAACACTGAAGCTTTCTTT. It specifies CASSFGQVNTEAFF.

Comments on this clonotype: Given a much more abundant clone one base away, this may be a read error. The genes are TRBV5-1 and TRBJ2-3; D is possibly TRBD1 (5 bases). Trimming left V 6 bases short and J 1 base short, with 12 bases between. CDR1 SGHRS and CDR2 YFSETQ come from the germline V gene. CDR3 length: 14 amino acids. The chain's CDR3 is CASTQGLGTDTQYF. DNA for the CDR3: TGCGCCAGCACCCAGGGTTTGGGCACAGATACGCAGTATTTT.

The sample holds many counts of this clonotype. The CDR3 reads CASSLGQIPNEQFF. The CDR3 nucleotides read TGTGCCAGCAGTTTAGGGCAAATACCCAATGAGCAGTTCTTC. The chain uses TRBV12-3 or TRBV12-4 and TRBJ2-1; D is uncertain. With 1 base removed from V and 6 bases from J, the gap between germline ends came to 10 bases. The CDR3 consists of 14 residues.

In regard to this clonotype: Mismatch with germline at one junction end may stem from a read error. V and J are TRBV10-3 and TRBJ2-1; 11 bases are shared with TRBD2. Looked up from germline, CDR1 is ENHRY and CDR2 is SYGVKD. This CDR3 region has 16 residues. The CDR3 DNA reads TGTGCCATCAGTGGAGGGCCCGGGACTAGCGGCAATGAGCTGTTCTTT. It is translated as CAISGGPGTSGNELFF.

The rearrangement uses TRBV18 and TRBJ2-1; D is uncertain. Germline V gives CDR1 KGHSH, CDR2 LQKENI. Trimming removed 4 bases from V and 7 bases from J, with 8 bases in between. The CDR3 totals 12 residues. The DNA for the CDR3 is TGTGCCAGCTCACAGGGTTCGAATGAGCAGTTCTTC. Its translation is CASSQGSNEQFF.

This clonotype has at least ten counts. The chain has TRBV2 and TRBJ2-7; a possible D gene is TRBD1 (5 bases). Germline V lookup: CDR1 SNHLY, CDR2 FYNNEI. V was clipped by 5 bases and J by 2 bases, with 13 bases between them. The CDR3 spans 14 residues. In DNA form, the CDR3 reads TGTGCCAGCAGTTCCCGACTGGGGCCCTACGAGCAGTACTTC. Its translation is CASSSRLGPYEQYF.

Comments on this clonotype: A much larger clone lies one base from this, so it may be a read error. The genes are TRBV5-8 and TRBJ2-4; possibly TRBD2 for D (7 bases). V was clipped by 1 base and J by 7 bases, with 12 bases between them. The CDR3 consists of 14 residues. Germline-derived CDR1 and CDR2 are SGHTS and YDEGEE. CDR3 amino acids: CASSLSGRGNIQYF. DNA for the CDR3: TGTGCCAGCAGCTTGTCTGGGAGGGGGAACATTCAGTACTTC.

A single count supports this clonotype. A read error may account for a junction end that differs from germline. The rearrangement uses TRBV2 and TRBJ2-5; a weak D match, TRBD2 (5 bases). The CDR3 covers 15 residues. CDR1 is SNHLY and CDR2 is FYNNEI in the germline V gene. This CDR3 reads CASSEVVGVRETRYF. The CDR3 DNA follows: TGTGCCAGCAGTGAAGTGGTGGGAGTCAGAGAGACCCGGTACTTC.

This clonotype was seen ten or more times. The rearrangement links TRBV20-1 to TRBJ2-7; 8 bases are a match to TRBD1. The CDR3 loop spans 13 amino acids. V gave up 5 bases and J gave up 2 bases; unmatched junction bases: 5. The V gene's germline CDR1 is DFQATT and CDR2 SNEGSKA (reference sequence). The CDR3 DNA is TGCAGTGCTCAGGGACAGGCCGCCTACGAGCAGTACTTC. Translated: CSAQGQAAYEQYF.

This clonotype was seen a handful of times. CDR3 nucleotides: TGTGCCAGCAGCTTCGACAGGGGTTTTACTGAAGCTTTCTTT. Translated: CASSFDRGFTEAFF. This chain connects TRBV11-1 to TRBJ1-1, with 8 positions matching TRBD1. Germline lookup yields CDR1 SGHAT and CDR2 FQDESV (reference sequence). This CDR3 has 14 residues. Unmatched junction bases numbered 5, after V lost 3 bases and J lost 5 bases.

Notes on this clonotype: A much larger clone is a single base away; this may be a read error. The rearrangement joins TRBV19 to TRBJ1-1; D gene uncertain. This CDR3 contains 13 residues. Germline V CDR1 and CDR2: LNHDA, SQIVND (reference sequence). CDR3 region: CASNPMGGAEALF. CDR3 coding DNA: TGTGCCAGTAACCCCATGGGCGGTGCTGAAGCTTTATTT.

This clonotype has at least ten counts. The chain carries TRBV12-3 or TRBV12-4 and TRBJ2-3, with TRBD1 as a possible D gene (5 bases). This CDR3 has 15 residues. V was clipped by 6 bases and J by 2 bases, with 15 bases between them. The CDR3 DNA sequence: TGTGCCAGCAGCCCACCTCAGGGAAACACAGATACGCAGTATTTT. Encoded protein: CASSPPQGNTDTQYF.

This clonotype was counted ten times or more. V is TRBV6-5 and J is TRBJ2-7, with D possibly matching TRBD2 (6 bases). V was trimmed by 5 bases and J by 3 bases, leaving 14 bases between them. This CDR3 is built from 14 residues. Germline-derived CDR1 and CDR2 are MNHEY and SVGAGI. The CDR3 DNA sequence: TGTGCCAGCAGTCTGGGACTGGGAGGCTACGAGCAGTACTTC. Protein: CASSLGLGGYEQYF.

The J gene is TRBJ2-7, the V gene TRBV7-9; D assignment may be TRBD1 or TRBD2 (5 bases each). In germline, CDR1 is SEHNR, CDR2 FQNEAQ (reference sequence). CDR3 size: 14 residues. V was clipped by 4 bases and J by 6 bases, with 16 bases between them. This chain's CDR3 is CASSSRGEGTEQYF. The DNA for the CDR3 is TGTGCCAGCAGCTCCAGAGGGGAAGGCACCGAGCAGTACTTC.